The clone carrying this T cell receptor beta chain was seen only once. Its antigen is unknown. These data originate in a study of T cells after posttransplantation cyclophosphamide. General study results and limits: Tissue-infiltrating T cells from skin or gut overlapped little with blood T cells.

Produced via immunoSEQ multiplex PCR; TCRdb's table is partial and in-frame only. The sample lists 15,000 to 20,000 clones, approximately 80% occurring once. Methotrexate plus calcineurin inhibitor accompanied controls' myeloablative marrow transplants; sampling was 1 year later. J gave up 4 bases and V 2 bases, and 5 bases lay outside the gene matches. Per the germline V gene, CDR1 is SGHTA and CDR2 is FQGNSA. There are 15 residues in the CDR3. The V and J genes are TRBV7-2 and TRBJ1-2; 9 bases are shared with TRBD1. This TCR came from a male patient between 25 and 39 years old who received an allogeneic stem cell transplant from an unrelated donor, was CMV-positive, and had acute and chronic GVHD. The graft donor may have given rise to some T cells. This specimen was PBMCs, taken roughly 460 days after allogeneic stem cell transplant with calcineurin inhibitor and methotrexate. The CDR3 sequence: CASSLSGTGSYGYTF. The CDR3, as DNA: TGTGCCAGCAGCTTATCCGGGACAGGGTCCTATGGCTACACCTTC.